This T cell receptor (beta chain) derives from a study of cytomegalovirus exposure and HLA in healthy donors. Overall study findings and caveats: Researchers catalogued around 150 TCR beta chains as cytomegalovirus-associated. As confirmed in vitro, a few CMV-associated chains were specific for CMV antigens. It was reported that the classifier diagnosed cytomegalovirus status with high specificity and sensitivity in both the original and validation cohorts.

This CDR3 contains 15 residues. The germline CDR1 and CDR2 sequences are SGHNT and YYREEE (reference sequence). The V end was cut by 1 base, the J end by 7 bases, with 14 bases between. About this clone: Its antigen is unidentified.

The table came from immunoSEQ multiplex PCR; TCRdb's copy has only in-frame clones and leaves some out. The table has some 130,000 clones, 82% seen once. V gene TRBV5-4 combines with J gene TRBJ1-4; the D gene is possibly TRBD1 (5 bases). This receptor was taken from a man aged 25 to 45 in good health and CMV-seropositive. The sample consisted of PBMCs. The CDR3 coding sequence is TGTGCCAGCAGCTTGTTGGGCGGGGCTGCTGAAAAACTGTTTTTT. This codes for CASSLLGGAAEKLFF. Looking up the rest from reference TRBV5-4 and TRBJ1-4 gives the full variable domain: ETGVTQSPTHLIKTRGQQVTLRCSSQSGHNTVSWYQQALGQGPQFIFQYYREEENGRGNFPPRFSGLQFPNYSSELNVNALELDDSALYLCASSLLGGAAEKLFFGSGTQLSVL.